The entry below gives a single TCR beta chain sequence along with its context. Produced via immunoSEQ multiplex PCR; TCRdb's table is partial and in-frame only. The table records under 400,000 clones, approximately 89% of them present only once. Seattle patients were enrolled during active infection and followed longitudinally. This entry belongs to a study of blood T cell repertoires in COVID-19. Across the whole study: Material from acute and convalescent COVID-19 was sourced from the United States, Italy and Spain. From T cells, B-cell-depleted T cells, or PBMCs came the material, which was cDNA or gDNA.

The source is a woman under 40 with COVID-19, enrolled during active disease. The sequencing input was peripheral blood.

CDR3 nucleotides: TGCGCCAGCAGCCCCCCCCGCTCCCCCCGGAATGAGCAGTTCTTC. It yields the protein CASSPPRSPRNEQFF. V is TRBV5-1 and J is TRBJ2-1; D gene ambiguous. The CDR3 has 15 residues. Germline V gene sequence: CDR1 SGHRS, CDR2 YFSETQ. V was cut by 4 bases and J by 7 bases, with 18 bases left in between.